This T cell receptor beta chain was obtained from a study of shared clonotypes between healthy human individuals. When replicate PCRs were run on unsorted PBMC, they used roughly 280 ng DNA, approximately 31,000 T cell genomes. Generated by immunoSEQ multiplex PCR, the TCRdb table keeps only in-frame clones and is missing some. The sample consists of about half a million clones, more than 65% of them appearing once. This TCR was recovered from a woman between 35 and 50 years old in good health. Some clones in this sample may be carry-over from other donors' samples. Sample: PBMCs.

CDR3 residues: CASSMDSPAVAFF. CDR3 in DNA: TGTGCCAGCAGCATGGACAGCCCAGCCGTAGCTTTCTTT. The chain links TRBV7-9 to TRBJ1-1; D may be TRBD1 (6 bases). Germline loops: CDR1 SEHNR, CDR2 FQNEAQ (reference sequence). The CDR3 is made up of 13 amino acids. The V end lost 5 bases, the J end lost 10 bases, and 17 bases lay between the germline ends.